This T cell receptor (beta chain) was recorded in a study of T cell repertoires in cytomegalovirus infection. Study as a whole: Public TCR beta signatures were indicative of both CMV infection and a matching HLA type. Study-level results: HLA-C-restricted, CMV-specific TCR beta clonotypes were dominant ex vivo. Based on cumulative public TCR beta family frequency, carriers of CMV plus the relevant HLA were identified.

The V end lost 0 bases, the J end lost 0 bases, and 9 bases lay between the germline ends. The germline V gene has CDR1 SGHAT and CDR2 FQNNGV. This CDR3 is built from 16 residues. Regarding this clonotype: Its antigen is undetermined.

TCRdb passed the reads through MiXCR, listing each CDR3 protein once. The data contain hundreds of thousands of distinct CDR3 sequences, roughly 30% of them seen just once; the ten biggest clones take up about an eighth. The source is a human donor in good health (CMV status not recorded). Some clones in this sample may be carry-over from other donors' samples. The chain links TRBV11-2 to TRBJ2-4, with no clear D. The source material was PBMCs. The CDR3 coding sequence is TGTGCCAGCAGCTTAGATCCAGTGAAAGCCAAAAACATTCAGTACTTC. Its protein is CASSLDPVKAKNIQYF.